Below, one TCR beta chain is given with its context. Its matching antigen is unknown. These data originate in a study of CD8+ T cells in alopecia areata. Overall study findings and caveats: It was observed that many expanded lesional clones persisted in scalp and blood during tofacitinib. Baseline CD8+ expansion's link to response remains uncertain, as there was one nonresponder.

Treatment defined: oral pan-JAK inhibitor, 5-10 mg twice daily. Alopecia areata patients provided lesional scalp punch biopsies and peripheral blood, both collected for the study. Germline CDR1 and CDR2: SGHDT and YYEEEE. This CDR3 has 16 residues. J gave up 4 bases and V 3 bases, and 9 bases lay outside the gene matches. Investigators isolated RNA and reverse transcribed it into cDNA to act as the sequencing template. The table came from immunoSEQ multiplex PCR; TCRdb's copy has only in-frame clones and leaves some out. The sample has 250,000 to 300,000 clones; 58% are singletons. The rearrangement joins TRBV5-6 to TRBJ1-2; 10 nucleotides align to TRBD1. The source material was CD4+ T cells sorted from blood, sampled at week 24, from a patient treated with tofacitinib. This sequence originates from a human donor with alopecia areata. CDR3 in DNA: TGTGCCAGCAGCTCCCCCGGGACAGGGGACCGCTATGGCTACACCTTC. Its translation: CASSSPGTGDRYGYTF.